A selection of T cell receptor beta chains follows, all from one sample in a study of T-cell reconstitution after alpha-beta-depleted transplantation in children. TCRdb reprocessed the PCR reads via MiXCR and lists one record per CDR3 protein. The sample includes almost 500,000 distinct CDR3 sequences, 10% of them seen just once. The specimen was PBMCs, collected before TCRalphabeta/CD19-depleted stem cell transplant. These receptors all stem from a child aged 2 to 15 with inherited bone marrow failure, due to receive a stem cell transplant. Both conserved end residues are part of each CDR3. The D gene is left open where the match is weak. Size is omitted from some rows. Given values are once, few, many or a class for expanded clones.

TRBJ2-1 . TRBV2 many TGTGCCAGCGGAAGCTGGGGCTACAATGAGCAGTTCTTC CASGSWGYNEQFF
TRBJ2-7 . TRBV18 many TGTGCCAGCTCACGCAGCGGTACGGGACCGGGCTACGAGCAGTACTTC CASSRSGTGPGYEQYF
TRBJ1-2 . TRBV20-1 few TGCAGTGCTAGAGTCAATACATTGGGCGGCTACACCTTC CSARVNTLGGYTF
TRBJ2-7 . TRBV20-1 many TGCAGTGCTAGCTCCCCTGAGCTGGTGTGGTACGAGCAGTACTTC CSASSPELVWYEQYF
TRBJ2-5 TRBD2 TRBV7-2 many TGTGCCAGCAGCTTTAGCGGGAGGCCAGAGACCCAGTACTTC CASSFSGRPETQYF
TRBJ1-2 . TRBV7-2 few TGTGCCAGCAGCTTAGAGCCGGGGGGAGGCTACACCTTC CASSLEPGGGYTF
TRBJ2-7 . TRBV20-1 many TGCAGTGCTACCACCCCCAGACGGACCTACGAGCAGTACTTC CSATTPRRTYEQYF
TRBJ2-7 TRBD2 TRBV6-1 . TGTGCCAGCATCCAAGCGGGAGGGCGTAGGGAGCAGTACTTC CASIQAGGRREQYF
TRBJ1-2 TRBD1 TRBV6-1 . TGTGCCAGCAGGCGCCGGGACAGGAACTATGGCTACACCTTC CASRRRDRNYGYTF
TRBJ1-6 TRBD1 TRBV12-3/TRBV12-4 few TGTGCCAGCAGCCGAGGGGACAGGGCTAATTCACCCCTCCACTTT CASSRGDRANSPLHF
TRBJ2-1 . TRBV6-1 many TGTGCCAGCAAGGGGACTCGAAATGAGCAGTTCTTC CASKGTRNEQFF
TRBJ2-1 . TRBV29-1 many TGCAGCGCCGGACAGCCGGTCAATGAGCAGTTCTTC CSAGQPVNEQFF
TRBJ2-5 . TRBV15 many TGTGCCACCAGCTACCGACTAGTCGGGGAGACCCAGTACTTC CATSYRLVGETQYF
TRBJ2-2 . TRBV4-1 many TGCGCCAGCAGCCTGACCAAGGCCGGGGAGCTGTTTTTT CASSLTKAGELFF
TRBJ1-5 . TRBV28 . TGTGCCAGCAGTTCGCCCGTGATGGGCAGAGGGGGTAGCAATCAGCCCCAGCATTTT CASSSPVMGRGGSNQPQHF
TRBJ2-3 . TRBV4-3 many TGCGCCAGCAGCCAAGAGTATCGCACAGATACGCAGTATTTT CASSQEYRTDTQYF
TRBJ1-2 . TRBV20-1 many TGCAGTGTCCAGACAGAGAACTATGGCTACACCTTC CSVQTENYGYTF
TRBJ2-3 TRBD2 TRBV20-1 many TGCAGTGCTAGAGCTGGGACTAGCGGGGCTAGCACAGATACGCAGTATTTT CSARAGTSGASTDTQYF
TRBJ2-1 . TRBV7-2 many TGTGCCAGCAGCTTAGAGGGCAGAGGAAACTACAATGAGCAGTTCTTC CASSLEGRGNYNEQFF
TRBJ2-7 TRBD1 TRBV20-1 many TGCAGTGCTACCCGACAGGGTTCGGGCGAGCAGTACTTC CSATRQGSGEQYF
TRBJ2-1 TRBD2 TRBV6-5 many TGTGCCAGCAGTTACACCGTAGCGGGTGAGCAGTTCTTC CASSYTVAGEQFF
TRBJ1-4 . TRBV7-2 . TGTGCCAGCAGCTTGATAGGGGCAACTAATGAAAAACTGTTTTTT CASSLIGATNEKLFF
TRBJ2-7 . TRBV5-1 many TGCGCCAGCAGCAACGCCCGGCATCAGTACGAGCAGTACTTC CASSNARHQYEQYF
TRBJ2-7 . TRBV10-3 many TGTGCCATCAGTCGAGAAGGGGGGAGCTCCTACGAGCAGTACTTC CAISREGGSSYEQYF
TRBJ2-1 TRBD2 TRBV20-1 many TGCAGTGTTGGGACTAGCGGGAGTAATGAGCAGTTCTTC CSVGTSGSNEQFF
TRBJ2-7 . TRBV2 many TGTGCCAGCAGTGAGATAGGGGGGCAGTACTTC CASSEIGGQYF
TRBJ2-1 TRBD2 TRBV9 many TGTGCCAGCAGCGTATCTAGCGGGAGATTCTATGAGCAGTTCTTC CASSVSSGRFYEQFF
TRBJ1-2 TRBD1 TRBV28 many TGTGCCAGCAGTCCCCGATGGGGGACAGACTATGGCTACACCTTC CASSPRWGTDYGYTF
TRBJ1-1 . TRBV4-3 many TGCGCCAGCAGCCAGATGGGCACTGAAGCTTTCTTT CASSQMGTEAFF
TRBJ2-7 . TRBV20-1 many TGCAGTGCTGATGGCGGGAAGAGCTCCTACGAGCAGTACTTC CSADGGKSSYEQYF
TRBJ1-3 . TRBV6-5 many TGTGCCAGCAGTTCAAAAGTTCCATTCTCTGGAAACACCATATATTTT CASSSKVPFSGNTIYF
TRBJ1-1 TRBD1 TRBV7-2 many TGTGCCAGCAGCTTAGAGAGGGGGCTGGAGGCTTTCTTT CASSLERGLEAFF
TRBJ2-1 . TRBV4-1 few TGCGCCAGCAGCCAAGACCCAGGAGGGTACAATGAGCAGTTCTTC CASSQDPGGYNEQFF
TRBJ2-7 . TRBV4-3 many TGCGCCAGCAGCCAAGATTTTGGGAACGAGCAGTACTTC CASSQDFGNEQYF
TRBJ1-2 . TRBV20-1 . TGCAGTGCTCCCTTCGTACGGATCGGAGACTCGGTTCATGGCTACACCTTC CSAPFVRIGDSVHGYTF
TRBJ1-2 . TRBV29-1 many TGCAGCGTTGAAGATTTAGGGTCGGACTATGGCTACACCTTC CSVEDLGSDYGYTF
TRBJ2-5 . TRBV9 many TGTGCCAGCAGCGTAGAGGGGGTGGAGACCCAGTACTTC CASSVEGVETQYF
TRBJ2-3 TRBD2 TRBV5-1 few TGCGCCAGCAGCTTCCCAGCGGGAGGAGATACGCAGTATTTT CASSFPAGGDTQYF
TRBJ2-1 TRBD2 TRBV3-1 . TGTGCCAGCAGCCAAGTAACTAGCGGGAGGGCCAATGAGCAGTTCTTC CASSQVTSGRANEQFF
TRBJ2-3 . TRBV7-2 many TGTGCCAGCAGCTTAGAGGGTGTAGCCGCGCAGTATTTT CASSLEGVAAQYF
TRBJ2-1 TRBD2 TRBV15 many TGTGCCACCAGCAGGGAAACTAGCGGGGAATACAATGAGCAGTTCTTC CATSRETSGEYNEQFF
TRBJ2-7 TRBD1 TRBV10-3 many TGTGCCATCAGTGGAGAGAGGGGGGACAGGGTTTACTACGAGCAGTACTTC CAISGERGDRVYYEQYF
TRBJ2-7 . TRBV7-2 . TGTGCCAGCAGCTTAGGTCGCCGACCAGGAACGTACTTC CASSLGRRPGTYF
TRBJ2-1 . TRBV5-1 . TGCGCCAGCGGACCGTTTGGCCGCTCCTACAATGAGCAGTTCTTC CASGPFGRSYNEQFF
TRBJ2-1 TRBD1 TRBV5-6 many TGTGCCAGCAGCTTTCCAACCTCACCTCGGACAGGGTCCTACAATGAGCAGTTCTTC CASSFPTSPRTGSYNEQFF
TRBJ2-2 TRBD2 TRBV27 many TGTGCCAGCAGCCAAACTAGCGGGAGTTACACCGGGGAGCTGTTTTTT CASSQTSGSYTGELFF
TRBJ2-7 TRBD1 TRBV6-5 many TGTGCCAGCAGTTCCCCTGCCGGGACAGGGATCCACGAGCAGTACTTC CASSSPAGTGIHEQYF
TRBJ2-7 . TRBV25-1 many TGTGCCAGCAGTGTTACCTACGAGCAGTACTTC CASSVTYEQYF
TRBJ2-5 . TRBV4-3 . TGCGCCAGCAGCCAAGGTCCGAAAGAGACCCAGTACTTC CASSQGPKETQYF
TRBJ1-4 . TRBV6-5 many TGTGCCAGCAGTTACTGGGGGTCCACTACTGAAAAACTGTTTTTT CASSYWGSTTEKLFF
TRBJ2-7 . TRBV29-1 . TGCAGCGCCCTCGACAGTGCATCCTACGAGCAGTACTTC CSALDSASYEQYF
TRBJ2-5 TRBD2 TRBV28 . TGTGCCAGCAGCCCCCATAGCGGGAGAAAACAAGAGACCCAGTACTTC CASSPHSGRKQETQYF
TRBJ2-5 . TRBV9 many TGTGCCAGCAGCGTAGGTGTCACGGAGGGAGAGACCCAGTACTTC CASSVGVTEGETQYF
TRBJ2-4 . TRBV28 . TGTGCCAGCAGTCTACAATCGTACATTCAGTACTTC CASSLQSYIQYF
TRBJ2-5 . TRBV27 many TGTGCCAGCAGTTTACTCCCTCTGGCCCAACGAGACGAGTACTTC CASSLLPLAQRDEYF